The next 31 T cell receptor beta chains were all read from a single sample in a study of blood T cell repertoires in COVID-19. The table came from immunoSEQ multiplex PCR; TCRdb's copy has only in-frame clones and leaves some out. The sample includes roughly 150,000 clones, around 76% of them seen just once. Sequences were obtained from peripheral blood. These TCRs come from a man between 60 and 75 years old with acute or convalescent COVID-19.

This clone showed up just once. This chain connects TRBV28 to TRBJ1-2; 9 bases are a match to TRBD1. This CDR3 is built from 13 residues. The J segment lost 7 bases and the V segment lost 8 bases, leaving 8 bases of the junction unmatched. Germline CDR1 MDHEN, CDR2 SYDVKM. The CDR3 region is CASEPGQGFGYTF. Written as DNA, the CDR3 is TGTGCCAGCGAACCGGGACAGGGTTTTGGCTACACCTTC.

In this sample, this clone turned up once. The chain combines TRBV10-3 with TRBJ2-1, with 11 positions matching TRBD2. Losses at the gene ends were 3 bases for V and 7 bases for J; bases not matched to a gene: 8. CDR3 length: 16 amino acids. The germline V gene encodes CDR1 ENHRY and CDR2 SYGVKD. CDR3 loop: CAISEGLAGGKNEQFF. CDR3 bases: TGTGCCATCAGTGAAGGGCTAGCGGGAGGAAAAAATGAGCAGTTCTTC.

This chain joins TRBV4-2 and TRBJ1-1; TRBD1 matches at 7 bases. CDR3 length: 15 residues. V dropped 2 bases and J dropped 5; count of bases not matched to a gene: 8. Per the germline V gene, CDR1 is LGHNA and CDR2 is YNFKEQ. Here the CDR3 DNA reads TGTGCCAGCAGCCAACAGGGACAGCAAGGGACTGAAGCTTTCTTT. It yields the protein CASSQQGQQGTEAFF.

The chain is built from TRBV29-1 and TRBJ2-6, with D uncertain. Trimming shortened V by 6 bases and J by 2 bases, and 8 bases separated the two germline ends. This CDR3 is built from 13 residues. The germline gives CDR1 SQVTM, CDR2 ANQGSEA. The CDR3 is CSVLVTGANVLTF. CDR3 nucleotides: TGCAGCGTCCTAGTTACTGGGGCCAACGTCCTGACTTTC.

The chain links TRBV6-5 to TRBJ2-5; no firm D call. Trimming removed 6 bases from V and 2 bases from J, with 10 bases in between. The CDR3 covers 13 residues. The germline gives CDR1 MNHEY, CDR2 SVGAGI. CDR3 nucleotide sequence: TGTGCCAGCAGCCTGACACTGCAAGAGACCCAGTACTTC. Amino acids: CASSLTLQETQYF.

Turning to this clone: This CDR3 is also generated by other DNA sequences in the sample. This chain uses TRBV12-3 or TRBV12-4 with TRBJ1-2; TRBD1 agrees at 7 bases. Germline trimming cut 6 bases from V and 5 bases from J; bases unmatched to any gene: 6. The CDR3 totals 13 residues. The CDR3 region is CASSLGQNYGYTF. In DNA, the CDR3 is TGTGCCAGCAGCCTGGGACAGAATTATGGCTACACCTTC.

This clone showed up just a few times. V and J are TRBV12-3 or TRBV12-4 and TRBJ1-5; TRBD1 might be the D (5 bases). The CDR3 loop spans 13 amino acids. The V and J ends lost 6 bases and 5 bases respectively, with 11 bases between them. The CDR3 DNA sequence: TGTGCCAGCAGGAAGGGGTGGGATCAGCCCCAGCATTTT. This encodes CASRKGWDQPQHF.

This rearrangement joins TRBV10-3 to TRBJ2-1; 9 bases fit TRBD2. J gave up 0 bases and V 2 bases, and 8 bases lay outside the gene matches. The CDR3 consists of 18 residues. CDR1 is ENHRY, CDR2 SYGVKD, per germline. The CDR3 coding sequence is TGTGCCATCAGTGAGAGGGCGGGAGGGCCGGACTCCTACAATGAGCAGTTCTTC. Its translation is CAISERAGGPDSYNEQFF.

In nucleotides, the CDR3 is TGCGCCAGCAGCGAGCAGGGGAACACTGAAGCTTTCTTT. This gives the protein CASSEQGNTEAFF. The chain joins TRBV5-1 to TRBJ1-1; possible D gene TRBD1, 5 bases. The germline V gene has CDR1 SGHRS and CDR2 YFSETQ. Trimming stripped 4 bases from V and 1 base from J, with 8 bases between. The CDR3 has 13 amino acids.

The chain uses TRBV4-1 and TRBJ1-6; a possible D gene is TRBD1 (6 bases). The germline V gene encodes CDR1 MGHRA and CDR2 YSYEKL. The CDR3 totals 17 residues. V lost 0 bases to trimming and J lost 7 bases, with 16 bases between them. As DNA, the CDR3 is TGCGCCAGCAGCCAAGAGGGGAACCAGGGGAGAAATTCACCCCTCCACTTT. Translating it yields CASSQEGNQGRNSPLHF.

The chain employs TRBV18 and TRBJ2-5; no clear D gene. Germline V CDR1 and CDR2: KGHSH, LQKENI. V was trimmed by 0 bases and J by 2 bases, leaving 7 bases between them. The CDR3 totals 14 residues. The CDR3 spells CASSPPNLQETQYF. In nucleotides, the CDR3 is TGTGCCAGCTCACCACCGAACTTGCAAGAGACCCAGTACTTC.

The chain combines TRBV24-1 with TRBJ2-1; 8 nucleotides agree with TRBD1. CDR1 KGHDR and CDR2 SFDVKD come from the germline V gene. This CDR3 region has 14 residues. V shed 8 bases and J 8 bases; nucleotides not matched to a gene: 10. CDR3 protein: CATMDGDRGHEQFF. The CDR3 nucleotides read TGTGCCACCATGGACGGTGACAGGGGACATGAGCAGTTCTTC.

The V call is TRBV6-6, the J call TRBJ2-2; 12 bases fit TRBD2. J gave up 4 bases and V 6 bases, and 0 bases lay outside the gene matches. The CDR3 spans 14 residues. Germline loops: CDR1 MNHNY, CDR2 SVGAGI (reference sequence). The DNA of the CDR3 is TGTGCCAGCAGACTAGCGGGAGGCACCGGGGAGCTGTTTTTT. Residues: CASRLAGGTGELFF.

The rearrangement joins TRBV6-5 to TRBJ2-5; TRBD1 might be the D (6 bases). V was shortened by 2 bases and J by 5 bases, with 9 bases between the two germline ends. Germline assignment: CDR1 MNHEY and CDR2 SVGAGI. This CDR3 comprises 13 residues. The CDR3 bases are TGTGCCAGCAGTTACGGGCAGGGGGAGACCCAGTACTTC. It encodes CASSYGQGETQYF.

The chain employs TRBV19 and TRBJ1-5; 11 positions match TRBD1. Germline V gene lookup returns CDR1 LNHDA and CDR2 SQIVND (reference sequence). The CDR3 contains 17 residues. The trim removed 2 bases at V and 0 bases at J, leaving 3 bases unmatched. The chain's CDR3 is CASSIRGTGGSNQPQHF. The CDR3 coding sequence is TGTGCCAGTAGTATACGTGGGACAGGGGGTAGCAATCAGCCCCAGCATTTT.

This clone was detected once. J is TRBJ2-7 and V is TRBV27; D possibly corresponds to TRBD2 (6 bases). V gave up 5 bases and J gave up 6 bases, with 14 bases separating them. CDR1 and CDR2 (germline): MNHEY, SMNVEV (reference sequence). The CDR3 spans 13 residues. In DNA form, the CDR3 reads TGTGCCAGCAGTCAGTCTTGGAGGGGCGAGCAGTACTTC. It is translated as CASSQSWRGEQYF.

The chain recombines TRBV7-8 with TRBJ2-7; weak D call: TRBD1 (6 bases). Germline loops: CDR1 SGHVS, CDR2 FQNEAQ. Trimming pared 5 bases from V and 3 bases from J, leaving 14 bases between. The CDR3 runs 14 residues. CDR3 bases: TGTGCCAGCAGCCCGAGGACAGTTCTCTACGAGCAGTACTTC. Residues: CASSPRTVLYEQYF.

The V gene is TRBV10-3, the J gene TRBJ2-1, with 7 positions matching TRBD2. The ends lost 10 bases at V and 7 bases at J; junction bases unmatched: 4. Germline V gene lookup returns CDR1 ENHRY and CDR2 SYGVKD. CDR3 length: 11 residues. CDR3 nucleotide sequence: TGTGCCACCCAACTAGCGAATGAGCAGTTCTTC. Amino acid sequence: CATQLANEQFF.

This clone was detected only a few times. V and J are TRBV14 and TRBJ2-3, with D possibly TRBD2 on 5 matching bases. The V end lost 0 bases, the J end lost 7 bases, and 17 bases lay between the germline ends. In germline, CDR1 is SGHDN, CDR2 FVKESK. This CDR3 region has 16 residues. CDR3 in DNA: TGTGCCAGCAGCCAAGATGGGCGGGCGGATAGGAATACGCAGTATTTT. Amino acid sequence: CASSQDGRADRNTQYF.

J is TRBJ1-6 and V is TRBV20-1; D possibly corresponds to TRBD1 (5 bases). V dropped 7 bases and J dropped 10 bases, with 11 bases sitting between them. CDR1 DFQATT and CDR2 SNEGSKA come from the germline V gene (reference sequence). CDR3 size: 11 residues. The CDR3 nucleotides are TGCAGTGTCACAGGCTCGTCACCCCTCCACTTT. Amino acids: CSVTGSSPLHF.

The chain uses TRBV27 and TRBJ2-7; D is perhaps TRBD1 (6 bases). Germline V gene lookup returns CDR1 MNHEY and CDR2 SMNVEV (reference sequence). The CDR3 consists of 13 residues. V lost 2 bases to trimming and J lost 6 bases, with 11 bases between them. The CDR3 sequence is CASSLIRGTEQYF. The DNA of the CDR3 is TGTGCCAGCAGTTTAATTAGGGGGACCGAGCAGTACTTC.

This clone was counted a single time. V and J are TRBV5-4 and TRBJ1-4; tentative D call: TRBD1 (6 bases). The CDR3 has 13 amino acids. CDR1 SGHNT and CDR2 YYREEE come from the germline V gene (reference sequence). V was trimmed by 4 bases and J by 10 bases, leaving 14 bases between them. For the CDR3, the DNA is TGTGCCAGCAGCCGAGACAGGCAGGGAAAACTGTTTTTT. It translates to CASSRDRQGKLFF.

V is TRBV5-1 and J is TRBJ2-2; 11 bases match TRBD1. CDR1 and CDR2 (germline): SGHRS, YFSETQ. The V gene end was trimmed by 4 bases and the J gene end by 5 bases; junction bases not matched to a gene: 4. The CDR3 is 15 residues long. The CDR3 coding sequence is TGCGCCAGCAGCACGGACAGGGGGCCAACCGGGGAGCTGTTTTTT. Protein sequence: CASSTDRGPTGELFF.

This chain connects TRBV19 to TRBJ1-1, with D possibly TRBD1 on 6 matching bases. The CDR3 is made up of 13 amino acids. Germline-derived CDR1 and CDR2 are LNHDA and SQIVND (reference sequence). V dropped 7 bases and J dropped 6 bases, with 15 bases sitting between them. The CDR3 loop is CASNRGGDAEAFF. CDR3 DNA sequence: TGTGCCAGTAATCGGGGGGGCGACGCTGAAGCTTTCTTT.

The chain combines TRBV7-2 with TRBJ2-5; 8 positions agree with TRBD1. The V segment lost 3 bases and the J segment 5 bases; nucleotides outside the gene matches: 2. CDR1 and CDR2 (germline): SGHTA, FQGNSA. The CDR3 is 13 residues long. Here the CDR3 DNA reads TGTGCCAGCAGCTTTACAGGGGGGGAGACCCAGTACTTC. Translating it yields CASSFTGGETQYF.

V gene TRBV5-5 combines with J gene TRBJ2-2; 16 bases agree with TRBD2. After removal of 4 bases from V and 6 bases from J, the junction contained 6 bases not matched to a gene. The CDR3 contains 17 residues. Germline V lookup: CDR1 SGHKS, CDR2 YYEKEE (reference sequence). Written as DNA, the CDR3 is TGTGCCAGCAGCGGGGGACTAGCGGGAGGGGCCCCCGGGGAGCTGTTTTTT. It yields the protein CASSGGLAGGAPGELFF.

This clone was detected once. The chain recombines TRBV7-2 with TRBJ2-5; 14 bases line up with TRBD2. Germline V gene sequence: CDR1 SGHTA, CDR2 FQGNSA. The CDR3 runs 20 residues. With V trimmed by 0 bases and J by 3 bases, 12 bases remained unmatched. CDR3 coding DNA: TGTGCCAGCAGCTTAGCGGGAGGGACTAGCGGGAGACCATGGAAAGAGACCCAGTACTTC. This translates into CASSLAGGTSGRPWKETQYF.

The chain uses TRBV13 and TRBJ2-5; 7 nucleotides agree with TRBD1. This CDR3 has 14 amino acids. Trimming removed 3 bases from V and 3 bases from J; junction bases left unmatched: 4. From germline, CDR1 is PRHDT and CDR2 FYEKMQ (reference sequence). The CDR3 protein is CASSFGTAEETQYF. CDR3 bases: TGTGCCAGCAGCTTCGGGACAGCAGAAGAGACCCAGTACTTC. Supplemented by reference TRBV13 and TRBJ2-5, the full variable domain reads AAGVIQSPRHLIKEKRETATLKCYPIPRHDTVYWYQQGPGQDPQFLISFYEKMQSDKGSIPDRFSAQQFSDYHSELNMSSLELGDSALYFCASSFGTAEETQYFGPGTRLLVL.

CDR3 nucleotides: TGTGCCAGTAGCGAACACGGGGTCTTCAATCAGCCCCAGCATTTT. Its translation: CASSEHGVFNQPQHF. The chain links TRBV19 to TRBJ1-5, with D uncertain. Germline V lookup: CDR1 LNHDA, CDR2 SQIVND (reference sequence). Trimming removed 6 bases from V and 3 bases from J, with 15 bases in between. CDR3 length equals 15 residues.

Of note for this clone: In this CDR3 the conserved last residue, phenylalanine or tryptophan, is missing, so a read error is likely. The DNA is omitted, as the CDR3 cannot be located on it reliably, and the CDR3 follows TCRdb's listing. The chain combines TRBV14 with TRBJ2-6; no DNA check was done on the table's D call, TRBD1. The CDR3 adds up to 12 amino acids, both ends counted. Looked up from germline, CDR1 is SGHDN and CDR2 is FVKESK. The CDR3 region is CASSQVPGTGGQ.

This chain links TRBV6-5 with TRBJ1-2, with a tentative D call TRBD1 (6 bases). The CDR3 runs 13 residues. Trimming removed 4 bases from V and 6 bases from J, with 12 bases in between. Germline-derived CDR1 and CDR2 are MNHEY and SVGAGI. The CDR3 sequence: CASSLSGAHGYTF. The CDR3 nucleotides are TGTGCCAGCAGTTTGTCAGGGGCCCATGGCTACACCTTC.